The sample holds one count of the clone carrying this T cell receptor beta chain. The data were obtained in a study of control samples from healthy donors and cancer patients. Assay: immunoSEQ multiplex PCR; the TCRdb copy retains only in-frame clones and omits some. Of 150,000 to 200,000 clones in the sample, 85% to 95% are singletons; the top ten hold approximately 1.5%. The CDR3 contains 14 residues. Trimming removed 2 bases from V and 3 bases from J, with 8 bases in between. Germline assignment: CDR1 MNHEY and CDR2 SMNVEV (reference sequence). Sequencing was done on a sample of blood. This TCR derives from a man aged 25 to 40 in good health. The chain has TRBV27 and TRBJ1-5; D remains unclear. The CDR3, as DNA: TGTGCCAGCAGTTTAGCAGGTTACAATCAGCCCCAGCATTTT. The encoded protein is CASSLAGYNQPQHF.